The table lists the clone carrying this T cell receptor (beta chain) with a count of one. The antigen remains undetermined. Germline-derived CDR1 and CDR2 are SNHLY and FYNNEI. The CDR3 sequence is 15 residues long. V shed 2 bases and J shed 5 bases, with 16 bases lying between them. After isolation, RNA underwent reverse transcription to generate cDNA as the sequencing template. The assay was immunoSEQ multiplex PCR, and TCRdb's table has in-frame clones only and misses some. The sample holds about 150,000 clones, approximately 50% seen once. This specimen belongs to a study of CD8+ T cells in alopecia areata. As for the study in general: The study gave treated patients oral tofacitinib at 5 to 10 mg twice daily. Tofacitinib ran 6 to 18 months, followed by 6 months off drug. Study results and caveats: For lesional scalp, especially alopecia totalis/universalis, clonality was higher than in normal scalp.

Collection of lesional scalp punch biopsies and peripheral blood was performed in alopecia areata patients. This receptor was identified in a human donor with alopecia areata. The rearrangement uses TRBV2 and TRBJ2-7; D unclear. Input material: CD4+ T cells sorted from blood. Written as DNA, the CDR3 is TGTGCCAGCAGTGAATCTCCGGGTCTTACCGACGAGCAGTACTTC. Translation gives CASSESPGLTDEQYF.